Shown below are 18 T cell receptor beta chains from a single sample sequenced in a study of blood T cell repertoires in COVID-19. Clones were read by immunoSEQ multiplex PCR, and TCRdb kept only the in-frame ones, dropping some. The repertoire includes roughly 260,000 clones, around nine tenths of them detected once, and around 10% sits in the top ten. The material sequenced was peripheral blood. The receptors derive from a man aged 35-49 years who had recovered from COVID-19.

This chain uses TRBV25-1 with TRBJ1-2, with a weak D call TRBD1 (5 bases). CDR3 length: 16 residues. From germline, CDR1 is MGHDK and CDR2 SYGVNS. V lost 0 bases and J lost 3, with 14 bases in between. This CDR3 reads CASSEYIAGLDYGYTF. As DNA, the CDR3 is TGTGCCAGCAGTGAATATATCGCAGGGTTGGACTATGGCTACACCTTC.

V is TRBV20-1 and J is TRBJ2-3; TRBD2 aligns across 10 bases. V lost 4 bases and J lost 9; bases outside the gene matches: 1. CDR3 length: 11 residues. Germline V gene lookup returns CDR1 DFQATT and CDR2 SNEGSKA (reference sequence). CDR3 protein: CSANSGGTQYF. Written as DNA, the CDR3 is TGCAGTGCTAATAGCGGGGGGACGCAGTATTTT.

This clone was seen a single time. The chain carries TRBV3-1 (or the pseudogene TRBV3-2) and TRBJ2-7; D is perhaps TRBD1 (6 bases). The CDR3 totals 13 residues. The V gene lost 4 bases and the J gene lost 5 bases, with 12 bases spanning the gap. Germline V lookup: CDR1 LGHDT, CDR2 YNNKEL (reference sequence). For the CDR3, the DNA is TGTGCCAGCAGCCGAAACAAGGGGGACGAGCAGTACTTC. Residues: CASSRNKGDEQYF.

The genes are TRBV15 and TRBJ2-7; 8 positions match TRBD1. The V segment lost 5 bases and the J segment 6 bases; nucleotides outside the gene matches: 12. The CDR3 sequence is 15 residues long. The germline V gene encodes CDR1 LNHNV and CDR2 YYDKDF (reference sequence). CDR3 residues: CATSPRTGFPIEQYF. The CDR3 nucleotides are TGTGCCACCAGCCCCCGGACAGGGTTCCCTATCGAGCAGTACTTC.

This rearrangement joins TRBV7-2 to TRBJ2-5, with 13 positions matching TRBD2. The CDR3 is made up of 19 amino acids. V trimming: 1 base; J trimming: 0 bases; junction bases outside the gene matches: 8. Germline V gene lookup returns CDR1 SGHTA and CDR2 FQGNSA. For the CDR3, the DNA is TGTGCCAGCAGCTTAGGCCCCGGACTAGCGGGGGTATACCAAGAGACCCAGTACTTC. This encodes CASSLGPGLAGVYQETQYF.

The chain has TRBV7-6 and TRBJ2-7; 7 nucleotides agree with TRBD2. CDR3 length: 16 residues. V lost 5 bases to trimming and J lost 5 bases; unmatched junction nucleotides: 15. The germline CDR1 and CDR2 sequences are SGHVS and FNYEAQ. The CDR3 bases are TGTGCCAGCAGCCCACGAGCGGCTAGCGGAGGGGACGAGCAGTACTTC. Its translation: CASSPRAASGGDEQYF.

This chain uses TRBV7-6 with TRBJ2-6, with D possibly TRBD2 on 5 matching bases. The CDR3 is made up of 17 amino acids. V was pared by 1 base and J by 1 base, with 11 bases between. CDR1 is SGHVS, CDR2 FNYEAQ, per germline. DNA of the CDR3: TGTGCCAGCAGCTTAGGGTTTTCGGGGTCTGGGGCCAACGTCCTGACTTTC. As protein: CASSLGFSGSGANVLTF.

CDR3 loop: CATSRALIYSGNTIYF. Written as DNA, the CDR3 is TGTGCCACCAGCAGAGCGTTGATCTACTCTGGAAACACCATATATTTT. The rearrangement uses TRBV15 and TRBJ1-3; the D is unclear. The V gene lost 1 base and the J gene lost 0 bases, with 10 bases spanning the gap. CDR1 LNHNV and CDR2 YYDKDF come from the germline V gene (reference sequence). This CDR3 spans 16 amino acids.

The chain couples TRBV14 to TRBJ1-3; D is uncertain. The CDR3 is made up of 13 amino acids. The V end was cut by 9 bases, the J end by 0 bases, with 9 bases between. The germline CDR1 and CDR2 sequences are SGHDN and FVKESK. The CDR3 sequence: CARHYRSGNTIYF. The CDR3 DNA reads TGTGCCAGACACTACCGCTCTGGAAACACCATATATTTT.

The V call is TRBV19, the J call TRBJ2-2; TRBD2 aligns across 9 bases. The CDR3 extends over 18 amino acids. Trimming removed 3 bases from V and 1 base from J; junction bases left unmatched: 9. CDR1 and CDR2 from the germline V gene are LNHDA and SQIVND (reference sequence). CDR3 nucleotide sequence: TGTGCCAGTAGTATTTTTAGCGGGAGCGGAGGGAACACCGGGGAGCTGTTTTTT. Translation gives CASSIFSGSGGNTGELFF.

CDR3 sequence reads: CATTTKLTGGYEQYF. Here the CDR3 DNA reads TGCGCCACCACCACGAAGTTGACAGGGGGGTACGAGCAGTACTTC. The V gene is TRBV10-2, the J gene TRBJ2-7; 9 bases are shared with TRBD1. CDR1 WSHSY and CDR2 SAAADI come from the germline V gene. The CDR3 covers 15 residues. The junction had 14 bases not matched to a gene; V was cut back by 10 bases and J by 4 bases.

V and J are TRBV2 and TRBJ2-1; 7 bases are shared with TRBD1. The CDR3 extends over 14 amino acids. In germline, CDR1 is SNHLY, CDR2 FYNNEI. The trim removed 7 bases at V and 0 bases at J, leaving 3 bases unmatched. The CDR3 DNA reads as TGTGCCAGCACAGGGGGTAGCTCCTACAATGAGCAGTTCTTC. Its protein product is CASTGGSSYNEQFF.

This chain uses TRBV27 with TRBJ2-6, with D possibly being TRBD2 (5 bases). Germline V gene sequence: CDR1 MNHEY, CDR2 SMNVEV (reference sequence). The CDR3 contains 16 residues. Deletions cut 1 base from V and 1 base from J, with 8 bases between. The CDR3 DNA reads TGTGCCAGCAGTTTATTGAGGGTTTCTGGGGCCAACGTCCTGACTTTC. The encoded protein is CASSLLRVSGANVLTF.

This clone appeared a single time. This chain links TRBV5-4 with TRBJ2-1, with D uncertain. V was trimmed by 2 bases and J by 10 bases, leaving 13 bases between them. The CDR3 sequence is 13 residues long. The germline V gene encodes CDR1 SGHNT and CDR2 YYREEE (reference sequence). The CDR3 is CASSFSTAAEQFF. As DNA, the CDR3 is TGTGCCAGCAGCTTCTCGACCGCAGCGGAGCAGTTCTTC.

The rearrangement links TRBV27 to TRBJ2-3, with TRBD2 matching over 9 bases. The germline CDR1 and CDR2 sequences are MNHEY and SMNVEV (reference sequence). V trimming: 6 bases; J trimming: 0 bases; junction bases outside the gene matches: 10. CDR3 size: 17 residues. In DNA form, the CDR3 reads TGTGCCAGCAGGGCGGGGACTAGCCCCTTTAGCACAGATACGCAGTATTTT. It encodes CASRAGTSPFSTDTQYF.

The chain combines TRBV5-4 with TRBJ2-1, with D possibly being TRBD1 (5 bases). CDR1 is SGHNT, CDR2 YYREEE, per germline (reference sequence). CDR3 length: 13 residues. V dropped 2 bases and J dropped 8 bases, with 11 bases sitting between them. DNA for the CDR3: TGTGCCAGCAGCTTCTGGGGCGTTCATGAGCAGTTCTTC. Translating gives CASSFWGVHEQFF.

The chain has TRBV5-4 and TRBJ2-3, with D possibly matching TRBD2 (5 bases). The V end lost 4 bases, the J end lost 2 bases, and 8 bases lay between the germline ends. CDR1 is SGHNT and CDR2 is YYREEE in the germline V gene (reference sequence). CDR3 length: 13 residues. The CDR3 sequence: CASSQRHTDTQYF. The CDR3 coding sequence is TGTGCCAGCAGCCAGCGGCACACAGATACGCAGTATTTT.

The CDR3 DNA follows: TGCGCCAGCAGCGAACAGGGAAATTCACCCCTCCACTTT. This gives the protein CASSEQGNSPLHF. V usage is TRBV10-2 and J usage is TRBJ1-6; tentative D call: TRBD1 (6 bases). Germline assignment: CDR1 WSHSY and CDR2 SAAADI. V lost 6 bases and J lost 7, with 10 bases in between. The CDR3 sequence is 13 residues long.